What follows is one TCR beta chain and its context. Trimming took off 1 base at V and 0 bases at J, with 4 bases between the two ends. Per germline, CDR1 MNHEY and CDR2 SMNVEV (reference sequence). The CDR3 runs to 15 residues. Alongside a J-beta primer mix, a sample-barcoded 5' primer served in a second PCR lasting 7 to 11 cycles. TCRdb redid the calling of the 5' RACE reads with MiXCR, one entry per CDR3 protein. Of roughly 1.6 million distinct CDR3 sequences listed, about 31% were seen once; the top ten hold approximately 10%. These data belong to a study of blood T cells in healthy people across ages.

The sample was blood. The TCR comes from a woman in her thirties in good health. The genes are TRBV27 and TRBJ1-6; no clear D. Here the CDR3 reads CASSLWFSYNSPLHF. In DNA, the CDR3 is TGTGCCAGCAGTTTATGGTTCTCCTATAATTCACCCCTCCACTTT.